Given below is one TCR beta chain in context. Its antigen is currently unknown. Using its own MiXCR run on the reads, TCRdb lists one record per CDR3 protein. The data show 550,000 to 850,000 distinct CDR3 sequences, about 33% seen once. The entry originates in a study of T cell repertoires in cytomegalovirus infection. Findings and caveats of the study: Dominating the ex vivo response were HLA-C-restricted CMV-specific TCR beta clonotypes.

The CDR3 contains 14 residues. Trimming left V 5 bases short and J 5 bases short, with 14 bases between. CDR1 is SGHTA, CDR2 FQGNSA, per germline. The chain joins TRBV7-2 to TRBJ2-3; D may correspond to TRBD1 or TRBD2 (5 bases each). The origin of this receptor is a human donor in good health (CMV status not recorded). Some clones in this sample may be carry-over from other donors' samples. Here the sequenced sample was cultured PBMCs, taken from culture after CMV antigen stimulation. CDR3 in DNA: TGTGCCAGCAGCCCGCCGGGGACGCGAGATACGCAGTATTTT. This encodes CASSPPGTRDTQYF.